This entry lists 18 T cell receptor beta chains sequenced from one sample in a study of blood T cells in healthy people across ages. A sample-barcoded 5' primer and a J-beta primer mix were used in a second PCR of about 7 to 12 cycles. One entry per CDR3 protein, called by TCRdb with MiXCR from the 5' RACE reads. The sample has 790,000 or so distinct CDR3 sequences, roughly three fifths seen once. The sequenced sample consisted of blood. The receptor set was obtained from a man between 40 and 49 years old in good health.

The chain employs TRBV27 and TRBJ2-7, with 7 bases matching TRBD1. The closer fit of TRBJ2-5 to the DNA end suggests the J call may be wrong. This CDR3 contains 17 residues. CDR1 is MNHEY, CDR2 SMNVEV, per germline (reference sequence). CDR3 residues: CASSSILTGTPVETQYF. The CDR3 nucleotides read TGTGCCAGCAGTTCTATCCTGACAGGGACCCCCGTGGAGACCCAGTACTTC.

The rearrangement links TRBV5-1 to TRBJ2-5; maybe TRBD1 (6 bases). Germline values: CDR1 SGHRS, CDR2 YFSETQ. Trimming left V 3 bases short and J 5 bases short, with 17 bases between. The CDR3 is 15 amino acids. The CDR3 region has the DNA TGCGCCAGCAGCTCGGATACAGGGTCAGGCGAGACCCAGTACTTC. Translation: CASSSDTGSGETQYF.

This clonotype has just a few counts. The chain links TRBV5-1 to TRBJ2-7, with 8 bases lining up with TRBD2. This CDR3 has 15 amino acids. With 2 bases clipped from V and 0 bases from J, the junction kept 4 bases outside the gene matches. CDR1 is SGHRS and CDR2 is YFSETQ in the germline V gene. The DNA for the CDR3 is TGCGCCAGCAGCTTAGAGCTAGCGGGCTCCTACGAGCAGTACTTC. Its protein is CASSLELAGSYEQYF.

This clonotype has just a few counts. This rearrangement joins TRBV27 to TRBJ2-7, with 8 bases lining up with TRBD1. With V trimmed by 5 bases and J by 3 bases, 3 bases remained unmatched. This CDR3 is built from 13 residues. Germline V gene sequence: CDR1 MNHEY, CDR2 SMNVEV (reference sequence). In DNA form, the CDR3 reads TGTGCCAGCAGTCACGGACAGGGCTACGAGCAGTACTTC. This codes for CASSHGQGYEQYF.

CDR3 protein: CSASPGQTQYF. DNA for the CDR3: TGCAGTGCTAGTCCCGGACAGACCCAGTACTTC. This chain uses TRBV20-1 with TRBJ2-5; D not certain. Trimming cost V 3 bases and J 6 bases, with 8 bases left between them. CDR1 and CDR2 (germline): DFQATT, SNEGSKA (reference sequence). The CDR3 extends over 11 amino acids.

The chain carries TRBV12-3 or TRBV12-4 and TRBJ2-1, with D unresolved. The CDR3 runs to 12 residues. The V gene lost 5 bases and the J gene lost 7 bases, with 9 bases spanning the gap. CDR3 DNA: TGTGCCAGCAGTCCTCAAATTAATGAGCAGTTCTTC. Its translation: CASSPQINEQFF.

The chain recombines TRBV7-2 with TRBJ2-3; 8 bases fit TRBD2. The CDR3 extends over 15 amino acids. V dropped 1 base and J dropped 5; count of bases not matched to a gene: 5. Per the germline V gene, CDR1 is SGHTA and CDR2 is FQGNSA. The CDR3 sequence: CASSLVGGGIDTQYF. The DNA for the CDR3 is TGTGCCAGCAGCTTAGTGGGCGGGGGGATAGATACGCAGTATTTT. Based on the CDR3 plus reference TRBV7-2 and TRBJ2-3, the full variable domain is GAGVSQSPSNKVTEKGKDVELRCDPISGHTALYWYRQSLGQGLEFLIYFQGNSAPDKSGLPSDRFSAERTGGSVSTLTIQRTQQEDSAVYLCASSLVGGGIDTQYFGPGTRLTVL.

The chain couples TRBV28 to TRBJ2-7, with TRBD1 identical over 7 bases. Trimming at V came to 6 bases and at J to 3 bases, leaving 20 bases not matched to a gene. Germline CDR1 and CDR2: MDHEN and SYDVKM. This CDR3 contains 18 residues. As DNA, the CDR3 is TGTGCCAGCAGCCCCGCGTTGAGATGGACAGGTTCTTACTACGAGCAGTACTTC. This translates into CASSPALRWTGSYYEQYF.

This clonotype was found a few times. V usage is TRBV5-1 and J usage is TRBJ2-5; 12 bases fit TRBD2. CDR3 length: 15 residues. Germline assignment: CDR1 SGHRS and CDR2 YFSETQ. V lost 4 bases and J lost 4; bases outside the gene matches: 5. The CDR3 here is CASSETSGGSETQYF. For the CDR3, the DNA is TGCGCCAGCAGCGAGACTAGCGGGGGATCAGAGACCCAGTACTTC.

This chain uses TRBV29-1 with TRBJ1-2, with unresolved D. The CDR3 length is 13 residues. From germline, CDR1 is SQVTM and CDR2 ANQGSEA. Deletions cut 1 base from V and 8 bases from J, with 14 bases between. CDR3 protein: CSVEGGDRIGYTF. For the CDR3, the DNA is TGCAGCGTTGAAGGTGGAGACCGAATCGGCTACACCTTC.

There are a few counts of this clonotype. V gene TRBV29-1 combines with J gene TRBJ2-7, with D unresolved. This CDR3 region has 12 residues. Germline loops: CDR1 SQVTM, CDR2 ANQGSEA. Trimming pared 4 bases from V and 3 bases from J, leaving 10 bases between. The DNA for the CDR3 is TGCAGCGTTGTAGGGAACATCTACGAGCAGTACTTC. Residues: CSVVGNIYEQYF.

The genes are TRBV20-1 and TRBJ2-1; perhaps TRBD2 as D (6 bases). The CDR3 loop spans 12 amino acids. CDR1 is DFQATT, CDR2 SNEGSKA, per germline (reference sequence). V lost 6 bases and J 3 bases, leaving 9 bases between the germline ends. CDR3 in DNA: TGCAGTGCGGAGACTAGCTACAATGAGCAGTTCTTC. This gives the protein CSAETSYNEQFF.

The rearrangement joins TRBV6-2 or TRBV6-3 to TRBJ2-5, with a tentative D call TRBD1 (6 bases). Per the germline V gene, CDR1 is MNHEY and CDR2 is SVGEGT. The V end lost 6 bases, the J end lost 5 bases, and 16 bases lay between the germline ends. The CDR3 covers 14 residues. CDR3: CASRRATGWETQYF. The CDR3 nucleotides read TGTGCCAGCAGACGCGCAACAGGGTGGGAGACCCAGTACTTC.

V gene TRBV20-1 combines with J gene TRBJ1-6, with no clear D. This CDR3 has 15 amino acids. Germline CDR1 reads DFQATT; CDR2 reads SNEGSKA (reference sequence). V was cut by 3 bases and J by 5 bases, with 14 bases left in between. CDR3 protein: CSASLSGLNNSPLHF. The CDR3 DNA sequence: TGCAGTGCTAGCCTGTCCGGACTTAATAATTCACCCCTCCACTTT.

This clonotype was seen more than once but under ten times. The V call is TRBV9, the J call TRBJ2-5; a possible D gene is TRBD1 (5 bases). CDR3 length: 15 amino acids. Per the germline V gene, CDR1 is SGDLS and CDR2 is YYNGEE. Between the trimmed V and J ends, which lost 0 bases and 5 bases, there was a span of 14 bases. The CDR3 protein is CASSVASRAMETQYF. The CDR3 DNA is TGTGCCAGCAGCGTAGCATCCAGGGCTATGGAGACCCAGTACTTC.

The chain employs TRBV29-1 and TRBJ2-3, with a tentative D call TRBD2 (5 bases). Germline V lookup: CDR1 SQVTM, CDR2 ANQGSEA. This CDR3 contains 14 residues. V lost 4 bases and J lost 2, with 13 bases in between. The DNA for the CDR3 is TGCAGCGTTGGGGTACCCGGGATCACAGATACGCAGTATTTT. Translation: CSVGVPGITDTQYF.

This clonotype was counted a few times. This rearrangement joins TRBV5-1 to TRBJ2-7; D is perhaps TRBD1 or TRBD2 (6 bases each). Germline V gene lookup returns CDR1 SGHRS and CDR2 YFSETQ. This CDR3 spans 15 amino acids. Trimming took 4 bases from V and 4 from J, leaving 18 bases between them. The CDR3 protein is CASSIRGPRGYEQYF. CDR3 nucleotides: TGCGCCAGCAGCATCCGGGGGCCGAGGGGATACGAGCAGTACTTC.

The J gene is TRBJ1-2, the V gene TRBV28; 7 nucleotides match TRBD1. Trimming cost V 11 bases and J 4 bases; bases outside gene matches: 19. This CDR3 region has 16 residues. Germline loops: CDR1 MDHEN, CDR2 SYDVKM. CDR3 sequence (DNA): TGTGCCTCTCGTCCCCCATGGGGCCAGGGGGTCTATGGCTACACCTTC. Amino acids: CASRPPWGQGVYGYTF.